The 26 T cell receptor beta chains reported below all come from one sample, sequenced in a study of OX40 agonist ivuxolimab in advanced cancers. TCRdb keeps only in-frame clones here, not all; method: immunoSEQ multiplex PCR. The profile shows 94,000 or so clones, 84% of them singletons. The material was CD4+ or CD8+ T cells sorted from blood, obtained in a trial of the OX40 agonist ivuxolimab. The receptors come from an adult with an advanced solid tumor such as melanoma, head and neck, liver or kidney cancer.

V is TRBV27 and J is TRBJ1-4, with D possibly being TRBD1 (5 bases). Trimming removed 0 bases from V and 8 bases from J, with 10 bases in between. The length of the CDR3 is 14 residues. Germline values: CDR1 MNHEY, CDR2 SMNVEV (reference sequence). The CDR3 DNA reads as TGTGCCAGCAGTTTATCAGGGGTAGGGGAAAAACTGTTTTTT. Translation gives CASSLSGVGEKLFF.

V is TRBV7-2 and J is TRBJ2-3; D gene unclear. V lost 3 bases and J lost 1, with 5 bases in between. The germline CDR1 and CDR2 sequences are SGHTA and FQGNSA. This CDR3 region has 13 residues. The CDR3 DNA is TGTGCCAGCAGCTTTGACGGCACAGATACGCAGTATTTT. Protein sequence: CASSFDGTDTQYF.

DNA for the CDR3: TGTGCCAGCAGTTACCTCAAGCGGGGGGGCATCAATGAGCAGTTCTTC. Translation: CASSYLKRGGINEQFF. This chain joins TRBV6-5 and TRBJ2-1; TRBD2 matches at 10 bases. CDR1 is MNHEY, CDR2 SVGAGI, per germline. V lost 2 bases, J lost 6 bases, and 7 bases stayed unmatched. The CDR3 is 16 amino acids.

This chain links TRBV4-2 with TRBJ2-2, with unresolved D. V gave up 1 base and J gave up 0 bases, with 9 bases separating them. The CDR3 loop spans 16 amino acids. Germline lookup yields CDR1 LGHNA and CDR2 YNFKEQ. In DNA, the CDR3 is TGTGCCAGCAGCCAAGTTGTCGCGGCGAACACCGGGGAGCTGTTTTTT. Residues: CASSQVVAANTGELFF.

This clone was picked up one time. This sequence joins TRBV7-2 and TRBJ1-6; TRBD1 is a possible D gene (5 bases). The CDR3 contains 18 residues. Germline V gene data show CDR1 as SGHTA and CDR2 as FQGNSA. V lost 3 bases and J 6 bases, leaving 21 bases between the germline ends. Here the CDR3 reads CASSFNSPLTASNSPLHF. As DNA, the CDR3 is TGTGCCAGCAGCTTTAATTCTCCTCTGACAGCCTCTAATTCACCCCTCCACTTT.

This clone appeared a few times. This chain uses TRBV4-3 with TRBJ1-5; 10 bases align to TRBD1. The CDR3 runs to 16 residues. The V segment lost 0 bases and the J segment 11 bases; nucleotides outside the gene matches: 10. CDR1 is LGHNA and CDR2 is YSLEER in the germline V gene. As DNA, the CDR3 is TGCGCCAGCAGCCAAGATGTTGGGACAGGGGATTTAGCCCAGCATTTT. Protein sequence: CASSQDVGTGDLAQHF.

Written as DNA, the CDR3 is TGTGCCAGCAGCTTAGAGAACACCGGGGAGCTGTTTTTT. Protein product: CASSLENTGELFF. This sequence joins TRBV11-3 and TRBJ2-2; D remains unclear. V gave up 0 bases and J gave up 1 base, with 0 bases separating them. This CDR3 comprises 13 residues. Per germline, CDR1 SGHNT and CDR2 YENEEA. The whole variable domain, remainder taken from reference TRBV11-3 and TRBJ2-2, is EAGVVQSPRYKIIEKKQPVAFWCNPISGHNTLYWYLQNLGQGPELLIRYENEEAVDDSQLPKDRFSAERLKGVDSTLKIQPAELGDSAVYLCASSLENTGELFFGEGSRLTVL.

The chain links TRBV27 to TRBJ2-1, with TRBD2 matching over 10 bases. The CDR3 contains 14 residues. Unmatched junction bases numbered 6, after V lost 3 bases and J lost 10 bases. Germline CDR1 MNHEY, CDR2 SMNVEV (reference sequence). The CDR3 region is CASSFTSGATEQFF. The CDR3 DNA reads TGTGCCAGCAGTTTTACTAGCGGGGCTACGGAGCAGTTCTTC.

The rearrangement joins TRBV7-9 to TRBJ1-1; D is unclear. This CDR3 comprises 15 residues. The V end lost 5 bases, the J end lost 0 bases, and 13 bases lay between the germline ends. In germline, CDR1 is SEHNR, CDR2 FQNEAQ (reference sequence). The CDR3 spells CASSPVRTVNTEAFF. The CDR3 DNA reads TGTGCCAGCAGCCCCGTTAGGACGGTGAACACTGAAGCTTTCTTT.

The chain has TRBV7-9 and TRBJ2-7; TRBD2 is a possible D gene (6 bases). V was trimmed by 7 bases and J by 4 bases, leaving 14 bases between them. In germline, CDR1 is SEHNR, CDR2 FQNEAQ (reference sequence). CDR3 size: 13 residues. The CDR3 sequence is CASNSGTQYEQYF. CDR3 DNA: TGTGCCAGCAACTCCGGGACTCAGTACGAGCAGTACTTC. The entire variable domain, with the rest obtained from reference TRBV7-9 and TRBJ2-7, is as follows: DTGVSQNPRHKITKRGQNVTFRCDPISEHNRLYWYRQTLGQGPEFLTYFQNEAQLEKSRLLSDRFSAERPKGSFSTLEIQRTEQGDSAMYLCASNSGTQYEQYFGPGTRLTVT.

This clone was seen a single time. The chain carries TRBV7-9 and TRBJ2-5, with D possibly TRBD2 on 5 matching bases. The J call may be faulty, since TRBJ2-7 better matches the DNA end. Germline CDR1 is SEHNR and CDR2 is FQNEAQ (reference sequence). CDR3 length equals 14 residues. CDR3 amino acids: CASSLASDPYEQYF. The CDR3 DNA sequence: TGTGCCAGCAGCTTAGCTAGCGACCCCTACGAGCAGTACTTC.

The chain couples TRBV6-6 to TRBJ2-1; 8 nucleotides match TRBD1. V lost 5 bases, J lost 6 bases, and 9 bases stayed unmatched. Germline CDR1 and CDR2: MNHNY and SVGAGI (reference sequence). This CDR3 region has 15 residues. In DNA, the CDR3 is TGTGCCAGCAGTCTGCCTTTTACAGGGGGCAATGAGCAGTTCTTC. Its protein is CASSLPFTGGNEQFF.

The V gene is TRBV4-3, the J gene TRBJ1-2, with 9 bases that match TRBD1. Per the germline V gene, CDR1 is LGHNA and CDR2 is YSLEER. The CDR3 sequence is 16 residues long. V shed 0 bases, J shed 7 bases, and the junction held 9 bases outside the gene matches. This CDR3 reads CASSQEGSTGGFGYTF. The CDR3 coding sequence is TGCGCCAGCAGCCAAGAAGGCAGTACAGGGGGCTTTGGCTACACCTTC.

The rearrangement joins TRBV25-1 to TRBJ1-4; a weak D match, TRBD1 (6 bases). Germline V gives CDR1 MGHDK, CDR2 SYGVNS. Trimming pared 7 bases from V and 0 bases from J, leaving 12 bases between. CDR3 length: 15 amino acids. The CDR3 reads CASTWGGATNEKLFF. The DNA for the CDR3 is TGTGCCAGCACCTGGGGGGGCGCAACTAATGAAAAACTGTTTTTT.

The rearrangement joins TRBV18 to TRBJ1-4; no firm D call. The CDR3 covers 11 residues. Germline V gene sequence: CDR1 KGHSH, CDR2 LQKENI. Trimming cost V 6 bases and J 3 bases, with 2 bases left between them. In DNA form, the CDR3 reads TGTGCCAGCTCCGCTAATGAAAAACTGTTTTTT. Its protein product is CASSANEKLFF.

This chain links TRBV19 with TRBJ1-6; D unclear. Trimming shortened V by 4 bases and J by 3 bases, and 4 bases separated the two germline ends. This CDR3 spans 13 amino acids. Germline V CDR1 and CDR2: LNHDA, SQIVND (reference sequence). This chain's CDR3 is CASSTGYNSPLHF. CDR3 DNA: TGTGCCAGTAGTACAGGCTATAATTCACCCCTCCACTTT.

The sample holds one count of this clone. V usage is TRBV9 and J usage is TRBJ1-6, with no clear D. The CDR3 consists of 14 residues. Trimming pared 0 bases from V and 9 bases from J, leaving 10 bases between. The V gene's germline CDR1 is SGDLS and CDR2 YYNGEE. Written as DNA, the CDR3 is TGTGCCAGCAGCGTAGGAGACATTGGTTCACCCCTCCACTTT. Encoded protein: CASSVGDIGSPLHF.

The chain joins TRBV23-1 to TRBJ1-5; 11 nucleotides agree with TRBD1. TRBV23-1 is an open reading frame whose function is uncertain. The V gene end was trimmed by 4 bases and the J gene end by 6 bases; junction bases not matched to a gene: 14. The CDR3 has 18 residues. CDR3 DNA: TGCGCCAGCAGTCCACATTTCGGAGGGACAGGGGGGGGTCAGCCCCAGCATTTT. Amino acids: CASSPHFGGTGGGQPQHF.

This chain joins TRBV9 and TRBJ2-1; 11 nucleotides match TRBD2. The germline V gene encodes CDR1 SGDLS and CDR2 YYNGEE. Germline trimming cut 3 bases from V and 9 bases from J; bases unmatched to any gene: 11. This CDR3 has 16 amino acids. CDR3 residues: CASSEPLAGGPGEQFF. CDR3 coding DNA: TGTGCCAGCAGCGAGCCCTTAGCGGGGGGGCCTGGTGAGCAGTTCTTC.

This clone was detected a few times. The chain combines TRBV11-2 with TRBJ1-1; tentative D call: TRBD1 (6 bases). V dropped 5 bases and J dropped 5 bases, with 21 bases sitting between them. Germline V gene sequence: CDR1 SGHAT, CDR2 FQNNGV. The CDR3 covers 16 residues. CDR3 sequence (DNA): TGTGCCAGCAGCCAATGGTCGGGGGGCGGAGGAACTGAAGCTTTCTTT. Translating gives CASSQWSGGGGTEAFF.

The chain employs TRBV2 and TRBJ2-4; D is unclear. CDR1 is SNHLY, CDR2 FYNNEI, per germline. The V and J ends lost 10 bases and 0 bases respectively, with 13 bases between them. CDR3 length: 14 residues. CDR3 DNA sequence: TGTGCCACCTCCGCAGGCGAAGCCAAAAACATTCAGTACTTC. It yields the protein CATSAGEAKNIQYF.

On this clone: A read error may produce the germline difference seen at one junction end. The chain couples TRBV7-9 to TRBJ2-2; D gene unclear. This CDR3 is built from 15 residues. Germline CDR1 reads SEHNR; CDR2 reads FQNEAQ (reference sequence). Written as DNA, the CDR3 is TGTGCCAGCAGCTTAAGGCGAGCGAACACCGGAGAGCTGTTTTTT. Translated: CASSLRRANTGELFF.

V and J are TRBV2 and TRBJ2-4; 7 nucleotides align to TRBD1. The J segment lost 0 bases and the V segment lost 1 base, leaving 0 bases of the junction unmatched. The CDR3 runs to 15 residues. Germline CDR1 reads SNHLY; CDR2 reads FYNNEI. The CDR3 reads CASSEDRGAKNIQYF. In DNA, the CDR3 is TGTGCCAGCAGTGAAGACAGGGGAGCCAAAAACATTCAGTACTTC. Based on the CDR3 plus reference TRBV2 and TRBJ2-4, the full variable domain is EPEVTQTPSHQVTQMGQEVILRCVPISNHLYFYWYRQILGQKVEFLVSFYNNEISEKSEIFDDQFSVERPDGSNFTLKIRSTKLEDSAMYFCASSEDRGAKNIQYFGAGTRLSVL.

This clone has only a few counts. The chain uses TRBV15 and TRBJ2-5; D remains unclear. The CDR3 runs 13 residues. Trimming stripped 1 base from V and 2 bases from J, with 5 bases between. Germline CDR1 is LNHNV and CDR2 is YYDKDF (reference sequence). The CDR3 nucleotides read TGTGCCACCAGCAGAGGGCTGCAAGAGACCCAGTACTTC. Protein: CATSRGLQETQYF.

This clone was detected a few times. The chain combines TRBV15 with TRBJ2-1; 11 bases match TRBD2. The V segment lost 0 bases and the J segment 7 bases; nucleotides outside the gene matches: 8. Germline V gene sequence: CDR1 LNHNV, CDR2 YYDKDF (reference sequence). The CDR3 is 17 residues long. The CDR3 nucleotides are TGTGCCACCAGCAGAGATCCATCGGCTAGCGGGAGGAATGAGCAGTTCTTC. Its translation is CATSRDPSASGRNEQFF.

The V and J genes are TRBV27 and TRBJ2-2, with a possible D match to TRBD1 (6 bases). The germline V gene has CDR1 MNHEY and CDR2 SMNVEV (reference sequence). V lost 5 bases, J lost 10 bases, and 17 bases lay in between. The CDR3 length is 14 residues. CDR3 nucleotides: TGTGCCAGCAGTGGGGGCAGAAGGGGGACGGAGCTGTTTTTT. This gives the protein CASSGGRRGTELFF.